One T cell receptor (beta chain) is described in this entry. Authors' data handling: Reference gene primer amplification yielded estimated nucleated cell counts. Sequencing was performed with immunoSEQ multiplex PCR; in TCRdb, only in-frame clones are kept and a portion is missing. That table gives V, J and clone size, and the DNA gave D and trimming. The sample lists more than 200,000 clones; 80% to 85% were seen once. These data come from a study of blood T cell repertoires in COVID-19. Study-wide context: Donors in the United States, Italy and Spain gave samples during acute or convalescent COVID-19. T cells, B-cell-depleted T cells, or PBMCs provided the cDNA or gDNA that served as material.

Trimming stripped 3 bases from V and 3 bases from J, with 6 bases between. CDR3 length equals 13 residues. CDR1 is SGHTA, CDR2 FQGNSA, per germline. While infection was still active, Seattle patients were enrolled and then followed longitudinally. The V call is TRBV7-2, the J call TRBJ1-5; D is uncertain. Material: peripheral blood. The sequence came from a woman at least 80 years old with COVID-19, enrolled during active disease. This chain's CDR3 is CASSFRSNQPQHF. The CDR3 bases are TGTGCCAGCAGCTTTCGGTCCAATCAGCCCCAGCATTTT.